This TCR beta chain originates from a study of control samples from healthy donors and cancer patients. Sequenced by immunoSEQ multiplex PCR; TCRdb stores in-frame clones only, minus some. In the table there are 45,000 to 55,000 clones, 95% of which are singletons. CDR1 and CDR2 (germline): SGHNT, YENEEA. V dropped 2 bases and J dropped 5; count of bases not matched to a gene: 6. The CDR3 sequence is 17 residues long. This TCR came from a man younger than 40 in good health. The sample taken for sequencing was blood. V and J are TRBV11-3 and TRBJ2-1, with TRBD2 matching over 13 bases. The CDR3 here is CASSLKLAGGPHNEQFF. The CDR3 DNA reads TGTGCCAGCAGCTTAAAACTAGCGGGAGGGCCGCACAATGAGCAGTTCTTC.